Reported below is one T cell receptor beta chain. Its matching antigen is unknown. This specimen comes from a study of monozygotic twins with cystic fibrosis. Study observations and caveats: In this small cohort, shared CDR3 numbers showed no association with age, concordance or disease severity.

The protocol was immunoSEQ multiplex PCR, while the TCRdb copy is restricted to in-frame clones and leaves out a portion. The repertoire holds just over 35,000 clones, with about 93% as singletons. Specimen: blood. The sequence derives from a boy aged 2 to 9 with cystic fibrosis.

This chain's CDR3 is CASSGGQGVDEQYF. The CDR3, as DNA: TGTGCCAGCAGCGGGGGACAGGGGGTAGACGAGCAGTACTTC. V is TRBV9 and J is TRBJ2-7, with 11 positions matching TRBD1. The ends lost 3 bases at V and 5 bases at J; junction bases unmatched: 4. Germline CDR1 and CDR2: SGDLS and YYNGEE. This CDR3 spans 14 amino acids.